The clone carrying this T cell receptor (beta chain) was seen at least ten times. Germline V CDR1 and CDR2: MNHEY, SMNVEV (reference sequence). V shed 4 bases, J shed 7 bases, and the junction held 9 bases outside the gene matches. The CDR3 sequence is 17 residues long. This entry is derived from a study of T cells after yellow fever vaccination. TCRdb redid the calling of the 5' RACE reads with MiXCR, one entry per CDR3 protein. The repertoire holds about 350,000 distinct CDR3 sequences, with less than 9.5% as singletons. The receptor was derived from a man in his late teens or twenties who received the YFV17D yellow fever vaccine. The specimen comprised PBMCs, sampled roughly 46 days after the first yellow fever vaccination. This chain uses TRBV27 with TRBJ2-3, with TRBD2 matching over 15 bases. CDR3 amino acids: CASSSPWTSGGGYTQYF. CDR3 in DNA: TGTGCCAGCAGTTCCCCTTGGACTAGCGGGGGGGGTTATACGCAGTATTTT.